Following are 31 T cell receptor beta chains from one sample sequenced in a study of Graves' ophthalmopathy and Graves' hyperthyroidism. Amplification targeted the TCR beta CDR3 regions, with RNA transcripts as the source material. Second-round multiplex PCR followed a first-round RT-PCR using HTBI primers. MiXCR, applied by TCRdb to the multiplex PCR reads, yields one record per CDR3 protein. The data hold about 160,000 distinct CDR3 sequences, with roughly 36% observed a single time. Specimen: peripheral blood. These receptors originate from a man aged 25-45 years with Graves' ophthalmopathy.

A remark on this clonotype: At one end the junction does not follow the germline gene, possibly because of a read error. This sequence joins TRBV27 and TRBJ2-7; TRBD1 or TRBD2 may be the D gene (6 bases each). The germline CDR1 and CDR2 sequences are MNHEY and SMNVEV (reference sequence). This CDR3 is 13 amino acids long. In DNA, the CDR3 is TGTGCCAGCAAGCCAGGGGACTCCGACGAGCAGTACTTC. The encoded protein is CASKPGDSDEQYF.

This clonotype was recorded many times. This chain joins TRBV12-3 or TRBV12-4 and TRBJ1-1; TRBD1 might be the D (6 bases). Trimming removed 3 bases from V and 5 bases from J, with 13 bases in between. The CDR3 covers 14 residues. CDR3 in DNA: TGTGCCAGCAGTTTTCGGGGGGCGAGAACTGAAGCTTTCTTT. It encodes CASSFRGARTEAFF.

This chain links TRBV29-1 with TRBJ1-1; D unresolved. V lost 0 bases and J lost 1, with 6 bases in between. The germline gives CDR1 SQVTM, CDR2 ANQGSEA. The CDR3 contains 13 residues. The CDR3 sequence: CSVEDFSNTEAFF. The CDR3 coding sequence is TGCAGCGTTGAAGATTTTTCGAACACTGAAGCTTTCTTT.

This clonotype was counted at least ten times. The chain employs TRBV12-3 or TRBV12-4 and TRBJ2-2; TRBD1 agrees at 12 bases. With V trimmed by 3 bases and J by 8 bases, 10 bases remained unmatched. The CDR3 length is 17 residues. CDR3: CASSLSGQGARGGELFF. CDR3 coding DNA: TGTGCCAGCAGTTTGTCGGGACAGGGGGCGCGCGGAGGGGAGCTGTTTTTT.

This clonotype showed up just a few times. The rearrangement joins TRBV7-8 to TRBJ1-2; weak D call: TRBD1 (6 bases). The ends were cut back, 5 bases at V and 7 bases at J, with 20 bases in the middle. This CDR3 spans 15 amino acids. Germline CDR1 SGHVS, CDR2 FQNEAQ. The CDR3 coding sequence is TGTGCCAGCAGCCCTAGAAGGGGGGACGTATTTGGCTACACCTTC. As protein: CASSPRRGDVFGYTF.

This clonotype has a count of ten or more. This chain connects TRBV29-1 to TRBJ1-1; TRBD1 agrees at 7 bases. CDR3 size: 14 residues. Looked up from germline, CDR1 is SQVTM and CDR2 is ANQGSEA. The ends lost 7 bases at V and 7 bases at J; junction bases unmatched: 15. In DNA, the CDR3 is TGCAGCGCCGTTGGAAGGGGGCTCAGGGTTGAAGCTTTCTTT. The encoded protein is CSAVGRGLRVEAFF.

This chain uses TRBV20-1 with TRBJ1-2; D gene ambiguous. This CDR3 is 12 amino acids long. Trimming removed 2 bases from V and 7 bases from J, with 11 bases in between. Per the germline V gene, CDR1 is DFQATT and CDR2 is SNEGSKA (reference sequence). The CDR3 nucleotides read TGCAGTGCTAGACCGGAGACGGGTGGCTACACCTTC. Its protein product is CSARPETGGYTF.

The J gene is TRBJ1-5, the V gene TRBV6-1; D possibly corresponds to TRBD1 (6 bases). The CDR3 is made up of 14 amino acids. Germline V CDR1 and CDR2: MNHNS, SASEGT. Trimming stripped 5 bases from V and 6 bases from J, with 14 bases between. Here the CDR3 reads CASSQQGGAQPQHF. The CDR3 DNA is TGTGCCAGCAGTCAACAGGGTGGTGCTCAGCCCCAGCATTTT.

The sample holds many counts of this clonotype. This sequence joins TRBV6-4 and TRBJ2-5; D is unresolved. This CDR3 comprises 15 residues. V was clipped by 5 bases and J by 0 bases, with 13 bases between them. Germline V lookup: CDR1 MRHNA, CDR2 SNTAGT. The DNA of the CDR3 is TGTGCCAGCAGTATTTTACAAGGGAACCAAGAGACCCAGTACTTC. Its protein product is CASSILQGNQETQYF.

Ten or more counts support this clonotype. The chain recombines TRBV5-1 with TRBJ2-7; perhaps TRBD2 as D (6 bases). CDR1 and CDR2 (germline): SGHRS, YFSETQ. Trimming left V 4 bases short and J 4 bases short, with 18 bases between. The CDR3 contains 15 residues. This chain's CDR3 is CASSPTTGRKYEQYF. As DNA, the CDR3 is TGCGCCAGCAGCCCTACAACCGGGAGAAAGTACGAGCAGTACTTC.

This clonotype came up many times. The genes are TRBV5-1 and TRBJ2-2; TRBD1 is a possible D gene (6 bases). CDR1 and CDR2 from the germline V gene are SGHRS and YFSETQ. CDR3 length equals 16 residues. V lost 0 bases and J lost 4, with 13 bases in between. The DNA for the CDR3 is TGCGCCAGCAGCTTGGTACAGGGCCGTCCCACCGGGGAGCTGTTTTTT. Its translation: CASSLVQGRPTGELFF. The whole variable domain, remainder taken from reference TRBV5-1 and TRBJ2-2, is KAGVTQTPRYLIKTRGQQVTLSCSPISGHRSVSWYQQTPGQGLQFLFEYFSETQRNKGNFPGRFSGRQFSNSRSEMNVSTLELGDSALYLCASSLVQGRPTGELFFGEGSRLTVL.

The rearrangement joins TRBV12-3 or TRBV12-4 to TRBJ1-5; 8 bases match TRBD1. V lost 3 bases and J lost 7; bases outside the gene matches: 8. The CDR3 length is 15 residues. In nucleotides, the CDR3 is TGTGCCAGCAGTTTCAGGACAGGGCGATTGCAGCCCCAGCATTTT. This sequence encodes CASSFRTGRLQPQHF.

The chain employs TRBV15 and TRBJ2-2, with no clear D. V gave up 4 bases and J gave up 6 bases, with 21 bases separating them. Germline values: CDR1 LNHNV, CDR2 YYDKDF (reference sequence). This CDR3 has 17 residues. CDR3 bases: TGTGCCACCAGCACCCCCCTATGGGCAGGCTACGCCGGGGAGCTGTTTTTT. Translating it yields CATSTPLWAGYAGELFF.

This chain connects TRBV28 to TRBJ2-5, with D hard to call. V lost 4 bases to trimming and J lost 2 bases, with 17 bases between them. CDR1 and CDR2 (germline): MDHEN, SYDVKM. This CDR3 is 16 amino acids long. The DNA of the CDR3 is TGTGCCAGCAGTTCACTGACCCTGGACGCACAAGAGACCCAGTACTTC. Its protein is CASSSLTLDAQETQYF.

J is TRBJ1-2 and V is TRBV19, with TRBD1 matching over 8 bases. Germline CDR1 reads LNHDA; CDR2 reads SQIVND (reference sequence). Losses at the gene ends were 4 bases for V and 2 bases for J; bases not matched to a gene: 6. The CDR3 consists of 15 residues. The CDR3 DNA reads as TGTGCCAGTAGTACAGGACAGGGACCCAACTATGGCTACACCTTC. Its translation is CASSTGQGPNYGYTF.

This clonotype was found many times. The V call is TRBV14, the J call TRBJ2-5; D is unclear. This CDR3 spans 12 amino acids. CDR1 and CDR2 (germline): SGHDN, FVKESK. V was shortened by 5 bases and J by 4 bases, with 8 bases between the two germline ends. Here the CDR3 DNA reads TGTGCCAGCAGCGCCGTTGTAGAGACCCAGTACTTC. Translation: CASSAVVETQYF.

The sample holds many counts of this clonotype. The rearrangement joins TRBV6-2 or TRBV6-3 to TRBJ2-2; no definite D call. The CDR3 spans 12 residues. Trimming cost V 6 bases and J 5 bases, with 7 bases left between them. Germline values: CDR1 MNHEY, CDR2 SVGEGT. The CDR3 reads CASRPGTGELFF. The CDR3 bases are TGTGCCAGCAGACCTGGGACCGGGGAGCTGTTTTTT.

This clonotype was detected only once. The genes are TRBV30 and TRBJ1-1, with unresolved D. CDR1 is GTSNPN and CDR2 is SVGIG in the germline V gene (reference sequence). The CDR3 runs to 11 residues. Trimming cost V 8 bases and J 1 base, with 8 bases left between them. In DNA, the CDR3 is TGTGCCCACGGGTGGAACACTGAAGCTTTCTTT. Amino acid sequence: CAHGWNTEAFF.

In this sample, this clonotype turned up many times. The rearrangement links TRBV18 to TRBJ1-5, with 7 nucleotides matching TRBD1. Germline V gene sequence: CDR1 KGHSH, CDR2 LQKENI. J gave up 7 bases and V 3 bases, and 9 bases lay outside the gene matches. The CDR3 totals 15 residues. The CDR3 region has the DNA TGTGCCAGCTCACCGATTAACAGGGGTGGACAGCCCCAGCATTTT. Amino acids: CASSPINRGGQPQHF.

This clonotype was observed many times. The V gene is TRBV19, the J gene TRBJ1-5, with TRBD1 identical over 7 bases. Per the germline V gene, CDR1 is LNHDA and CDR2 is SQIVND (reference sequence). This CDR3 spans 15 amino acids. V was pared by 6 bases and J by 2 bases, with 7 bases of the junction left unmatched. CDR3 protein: CASRFDRDGNQPQHF. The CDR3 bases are TGTGCCAGTAGGTTCGACAGGGATGGCAATCAGCCCCAGCATTTT.

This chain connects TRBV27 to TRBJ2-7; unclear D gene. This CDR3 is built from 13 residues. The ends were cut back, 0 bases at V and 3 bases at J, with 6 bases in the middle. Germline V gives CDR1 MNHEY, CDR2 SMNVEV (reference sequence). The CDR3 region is CASSLSWYYEQYF. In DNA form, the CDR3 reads TGTGCCAGCAGTTTATCGTGGTACTACGAGCAGTACTTC.

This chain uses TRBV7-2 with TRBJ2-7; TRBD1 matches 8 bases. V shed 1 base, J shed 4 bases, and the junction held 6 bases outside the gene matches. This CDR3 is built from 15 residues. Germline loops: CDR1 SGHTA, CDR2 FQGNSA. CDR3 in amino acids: CASSLGTGNFYEQYF. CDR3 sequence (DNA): TGTGCCAGCAGCTTAGGGACAGGGAATTTTTACGAGCAGTACTTC.

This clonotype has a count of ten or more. Here the CDR3 DNA reads TGTGCCAGCAGCGCAACGGTAGTGGAGACCCAGTACTTC. Translation: CASSATVVETQYF. The rearrangement joins TRBV7-2 to TRBJ2-5; D is undetermined. The CDR3 is 13 amino acids. Trimming stripped 5 bases from V and 5 bases from J, with 12 bases between. Germline V gene data show CDR1 as SGHTA and CDR2 as FQGNSA.

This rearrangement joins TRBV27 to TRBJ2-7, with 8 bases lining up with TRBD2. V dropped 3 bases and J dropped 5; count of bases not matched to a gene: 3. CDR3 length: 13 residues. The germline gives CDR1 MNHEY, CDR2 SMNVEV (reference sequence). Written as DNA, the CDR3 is TGTGCCAGCAGTTTGACTAGCGAAAACGAGCAGTACTTC. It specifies CASSLTSENEQYF.

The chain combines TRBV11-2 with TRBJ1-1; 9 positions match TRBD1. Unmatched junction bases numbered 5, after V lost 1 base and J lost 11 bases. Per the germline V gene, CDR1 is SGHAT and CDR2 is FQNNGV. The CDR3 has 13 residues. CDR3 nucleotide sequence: TGTGCCAGCAGCTTAGTGGGGACAGGGATGGCTTTCTTT. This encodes CASSLVGTGMAFF.

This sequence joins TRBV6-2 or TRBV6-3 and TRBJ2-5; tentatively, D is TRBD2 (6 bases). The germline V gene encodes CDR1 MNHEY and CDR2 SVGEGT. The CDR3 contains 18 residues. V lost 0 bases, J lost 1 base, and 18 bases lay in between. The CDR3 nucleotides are TGTGCCAGCAGTTACTCGATGGAGGGGAGCGGAAGCCAAGAGACCCAGTACTTC. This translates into CASSYSMEGSGSQETQYF.

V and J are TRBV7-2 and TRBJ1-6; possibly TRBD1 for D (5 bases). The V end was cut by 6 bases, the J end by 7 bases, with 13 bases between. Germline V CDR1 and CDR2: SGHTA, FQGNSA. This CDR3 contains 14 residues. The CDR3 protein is CASREAGYNSPLHF. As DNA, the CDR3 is TGTGCCAGCAGGGAAGCAGGGTACAATTCACCCCTCCACTTT.

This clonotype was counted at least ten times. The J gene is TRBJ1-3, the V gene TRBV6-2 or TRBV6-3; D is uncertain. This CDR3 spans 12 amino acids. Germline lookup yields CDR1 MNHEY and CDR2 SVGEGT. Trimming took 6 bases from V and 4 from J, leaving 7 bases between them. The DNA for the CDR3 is TGTGCCAGCAGAGATGGCGGAAACACCATATATTTT. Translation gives CASRDGGNTIYF.

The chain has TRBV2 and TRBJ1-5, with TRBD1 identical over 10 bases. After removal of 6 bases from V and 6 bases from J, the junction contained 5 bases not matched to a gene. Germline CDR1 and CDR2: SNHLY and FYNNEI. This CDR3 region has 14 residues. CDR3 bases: TGTGCCAGCAGGGACAGGGGGGCCGGTCAGCCCCAGCATTTT. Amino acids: CASRDRGAGQPQHF.

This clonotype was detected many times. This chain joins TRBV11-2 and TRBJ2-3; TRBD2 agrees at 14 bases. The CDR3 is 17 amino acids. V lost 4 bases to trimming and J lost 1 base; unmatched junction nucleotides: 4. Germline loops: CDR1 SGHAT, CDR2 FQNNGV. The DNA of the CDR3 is TGTGCCAGCAGCTACGGGACTAGCGGGAGTGGCACAGATACGCAGTATTTT. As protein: CASSYGTSGSGTDTQYF. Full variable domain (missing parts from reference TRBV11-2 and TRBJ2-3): EAGVAQSPRYKIIEKRQSVAFWCNPISGHATLYWYQQILGQGPKLLIQFQNNGVVDDSQLPKDRFSAERLKGVDSTLKIQPAKLEDSAVYLCASSYGTSGSGTDTQYFGPGTRLTVL.

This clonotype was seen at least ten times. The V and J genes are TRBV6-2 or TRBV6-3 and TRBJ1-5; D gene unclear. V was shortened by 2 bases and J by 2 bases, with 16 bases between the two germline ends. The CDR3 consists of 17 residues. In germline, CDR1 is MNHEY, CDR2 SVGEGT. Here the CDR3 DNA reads TGTGCCAGCAGTTACATACTTGGGGATTTGGGCAATCAGCCCCAGCATTTT. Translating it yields CASSYILGDLGNQPQHF.